Here is one T cell receptor (beta chain) with its context. The target antigen is unknown. The entry originates in a study of blood T cells in healthy people across ages. Study-level points and caveats: Any conclusive comparison of naive versus antigen-experienced cells was prevented by using unsorted PBMCs. It was the long-lived donors that had more naive CD4+ cells and higher diversity than aged donors. Per million T cells, TCR beta diversity dropped roughly linearly as age increased.

Germline values: CDR1 WNHNN, CDR2 SYGVQD (reference sequence). The CDR3 totals 15 residues. V dropped 0 bases and J dropped 7; count of bases not matched to a gene: 6. Primers used in a second PCR of about 7 to 12 cycles were a sample-barcoded 5' primer and a J-beta primer mix. Each CDR3 protein gets one entry after TCRdb re-called the 5' RACE reads with MiXCR. The table records 1.2 million to 1.5 million distinct CDR3 sequences, around 59% of them present only once. This TCR derives from a man younger than 35 in good health. The sequenced sample consisted of blood. The V call is TRBV10-1, the J call TRBJ2-1; 7 bases are shared with TRBD1. CDR3 in amino acids: CASSESRQGFNEQFF. DNA for the CDR3: TGCGCCAGCAGTGAGTCGAGACAGGGATTTAATGAGCAGTTCTTC.